This T cell receptor (beta chain) is drawn from a study of blood T cell repertoires in COVID-19. Study as a whole: The United States, Italy and Spain were the sources of the acute and convalescent COVID-19 samples. PBMCs, B-cell-depleted T cells, or T cells provided the cDNA or gDNA that made up the material.

Per the authors' pipeline: Counts of nucleated cells, estimated from reference gene primer amplification, were obtained. Clones were read by immunoSEQ multiplex PCR, and TCRdb kept only the in-frame ones, dropping some. The V and J calls and clone size were taken over from that table, and D and trimming were inferred from the DNA. This table holds 150,000 or so clones, around nine tenths found once. Trimming removed 4 bases from V and 4 bases from J, with 16 bases in between. The CDR3 is 15 amino acids. Germline V lookup: CDR1 SGHTA, CDR2 FQGNSA. The chain couples TRBV7-2 to TRBJ1-2, with a weak D call TRBD1 (6 bases). Material: peripheral blood. The sequence was obtained from a woman aged 55-69 years with acute or convalescent COVID-19. The CDR3 is CASSWNTGPSYGYTF. For the CDR3, the DNA is TGTGCCAGCAGCTGGAACACAGGGCCCTCCTATGGCTACACCTTC.